These 26 T cell receptor beta chains were sequenced from one sample in a study of PD-1 blockade in classical Hodgkin lymphoma. Using immunoSEQ multiplex PCR, the repertoire was profiled, and TCRdb retains in-frame clones only, with some absent. The sample lists around 99,000 clones; roughly 81% were seen once. Every patient was affected by relapse after autologous stem cell transplantation, while exposure to brentuximab vedotin was not uniform. This specimen was peripheral blood mononuclear cells (PBMCs), taken before the second cycle of nivolumab. All receptors derive from a human donor with classical Hodgkin lymphoma.

The chain's CDR3 is CASSLGTSGSTDTQYF. The CDR3 nucleotides are TGTGCCAGCAGCTTGGGGACTAGCGGGAGCACAGATACGCAGTATTTT. The genes are TRBV5-8 and TRBJ2-3; 11 bases agree with TRBD2. This CDR3 has 16 amino acids. Germline CDR1 is SGHTS and CDR2 is YDEGEE. The trim removed 0 bases at V and 0 bases at J, leaving 0 bases unmatched.

This sequence joins TRBV9 and TRBJ2-5; weak D call: TRBD1 (6 bases). The V gene's germline CDR1 is SGDLS and CDR2 YYNGEE. The CDR3 runs to 15 residues. V was shortened by 4 bases and J by 2 bases, with 15 bases between the two germline ends. The chain's CDR3 is CASSSGQWGQETQYF. CDR3 in DNA: TGTGCCAGCAGCTCCGGACAGTGGGGGCAAGAGACCCAGTACTTC.

The chain couples TRBV19 to TRBJ2-7; 9 bases match TRBD2. There are 13 residues in the CDR3. Per germline, CDR1 LNHDA and CDR2 SQIVND (reference sequence). Trimming took 7 bases from V and 3 from J; bases not matched to a gene: 4. CDR3 sequence reads: CASTLSGSYEQYF. CDR3 DNA sequence: TGTGCCAGTACCCTTAGCGGGAGCTACGAGCAGTACTTC.

The gene calls are TRBV27 and TRBJ2-7; 9 nucleotides match TRBD2. The CDR3 has 14 amino acids. The germline gives CDR1 MNHEY, CDR2 SMNVEV (reference sequence). J lost 1 base, V lost 8 bases, and 6 bases had no gene match. In DNA form, the CDR3 reads TGTGCCAGCTCCCGACTAGCGGCATCCTACGAGCAGTACTTC. This translates into CASSRLAASYEQYF.

The chain combines TRBV21-1 with TRBJ1-1. TRBV21-1 is termed a pseudogene. This CDR3 contains 14 residues. This CDR3 reads CASSKAAARTEAFF. In nucleotides, the CDR3 is TGTGCCAGCAGCAAAGCGGCGGCGAGGACCGAAGCTTTCTTT.

This clone was seen a handful of times. The chain combines TRBV2 with TRBJ2-7, with D tentatively TRBD2 (6 bases). Trimming stripped 6 bases from V and 6 bases from J, with 18 bases between. Germline CDR1 SNHLY, CDR2 FYNNEI. This CDR3 is built from 14 residues. The CDR3 protein is CASRRGLNSAEQYF. The CDR3 DNA sequence: TGTGCCAGCAGGAGGGGACTGAACTCGGCCGAGCAGTACTTC.

V gene TRBV5-4 combines with J gene TRBJ2-7, with unresolved D. Germline lookup yields CDR1 SGHNT and CDR2 YYREEE (reference sequence). Trimming removed 9 bases at V and 2 bases at J, with 15 bases between. There are 13 residues in the CDR3. The CDR3 loop is CATSLAGTYEQYF. The CDR3 region has the DNA TGTGCCACCTCCCTGGCAGGAACCTACGAGCAGTACTTC.

The genes are TRBV19 and TRBJ2-6; possibly TRBD2 for D (6 bases). The germline V gene encodes CDR1 LNHDA and CDR2 SQIVND (reference sequence). Trimming removed 6 bases from V and 1 base from J, with 10 bases in between. CDR3 length equals 15 residues. Here the CDR3 reads CASRNGGSGANVLTF. The CDR3 nucleotides are TGTGCCAGTAGGAATGGGGGGTCTGGGGCCAACGTCCTGACTTTC.

V gene TRBV5-6 combines with J gene TRBJ1-5, with TRBD1 as a possible D gene (6 bases). The V end lost 4 bases, the J end lost 10 bases, and 12 bases lay between the germline ends. Germline loops: CDR1 SGHDT, CDR2 YYEEEE. The CDR3 sequence is 12 residues long. CDR3 sequence: CASSTGQRPQHF. The CDR3 DNA is TGTGCCAGCAGCACCGGACAGCGTCCCCAGCATTTT.

The chain joins TRBV5-4 to TRBJ2-1; D is unclear. Trimming took off 4 bases at V and 3 bases at J, with 8 bases between the two ends. This CDR3 has 13 amino acids. CDR1 SGHNT and CDR2 YYREEE come from the germline V gene (reference sequence). Here the CDR3 DNA reads TGTGCCAGCAGCCCGCCTGGCTACAATGAGCAGTTCTTC. It encodes CASSPPGYNEQFF.

The V gene is TRBV5-1, the J gene TRBJ1-1; 7 bases fit TRBD1. The CDR3 length is 14 residues. Germline loops: CDR1 SGHRS, CDR2 YFSETQ. After removal of 4 bases from V and 1 base from J, the junction contained 4 bases not matched to a gene. The CDR3 region is CASSLGTANTEAFF. In DNA form, the CDR3 reads TGCGCCAGCAGCCTCGGGACAGCGAACACTGAAGCTTTCTTT.

The rearrangement uses TRBV6-1 and TRBJ2-7; D is undetermined. This CDR3 has 14 amino acids. Looked up from germline, CDR1 is MNHNS and CDR2 is SASEGT. V lost 5 bases and J lost 1, with 12 bases in between. CDR3 in amino acids: CASSLADGSYEQYF. The CDR3 coding sequence is TGTGCCAGCAGTCTTGCGGACGGTTCCTACGAGCAGTACTTC.

This rearrangement joins TRBV7-2 to TRBJ2-3, with 9 bases matching TRBD2. The germline CDR1 and CDR2 sequences are SGHTA and FQGNSA. Trimming removed 8 bases from V and 0 bases from J; junction bases left unmatched: 3. The CDR3 loop spans 14 amino acids. The CDR3, as DNA: TGTGCCAGCCAGCTAGCGGGAAGCACAGATACGCAGTATTTT. Translated, it gives CASQLAGSTDTQYF.

The V and J genes are TRBV19 and TRBJ2-1; a possible D gene is TRBD1 (5 bases). The ends were cut back, 7 bases at V and 0 bases at J, with 13 bases in the middle. Germline V lookup: CDR1 LNHDA, CDR2 SQIVND (reference sequence). The CDR3 is 15 amino acids. CDR3: CASTPLGVSYNEQFF. CDR3 nucleotide sequence: TGTGCCAGTACCCCTCTAGGGGTCTCCTACAATGAGCAGTTCTTC.

Worth noting for this clone: Other nucleotide sequences in the sample specify the same CDR3. The chain joins TRBV10-3 to TRBJ1-2; no definite D call. The CDR3 is made up of 12 amino acids. Looked up from germline, CDR1 is ENHRY and CDR2 is SYGVKD. Trimming shortened V by 2 bases and J by 5 bases, and 6 bases separated the two germline ends. CDR3 protein: CAISETGYGYTF. The CDR3 region has the DNA TGTGCCATCAGTGAGACGGGGTATGGCTACACCTTC.

The V gene is TRBV7-9, the J gene TRBJ1-1; 8 nucleotides align to TRBD1. Germline trimming cut 2 bases from V and 2 bases from J; bases unmatched to any gene: 10. CDR1 is SEHNR, CDR2 FQNEAQ, per germline (reference sequence). The CDR3 has 17 amino acids. CDR3 amino acids: CASSLPGGQGPNTEAFF. Here the CDR3 DNA reads TGTGCCAGCAGCTTACCCGGCGGACAGGGTCCTAACACTGAAGCTTTCTTT.

The rearrangement links TRBV10-3 to TRBJ2-7; D might be TRBD1 or TRBD2, each matching 5 bases. Germline V lookup: CDR1 ENHRY, CDR2 SYGVKD. The germline V and J ends were trimmed by 11 bases and 3 bases, with 23 bases remaining between them. The CDR3 spans 15 residues. CDR3 sequence (DNA): TGTGCCGCCAGGCCGCACGGGGCTGTTTTCTACGAGCAGTACTTC. It codes for CAARPHGAVFYEQYF.

CDR3: CASSQGGGVQYF. The CDR3 nucleotides are TGTGCCAGCAGCCAAGGCGGCGGGGTGCAGTATTTT. V is TRBV4-2 and J is TRBJ2-3, with a weak D call TRBD2 (6 bases). This CDR3 has 12 amino acids. V was cut by 1 base and J by 11 bases, with 10 bases left in between. From germline, CDR1 is LGHNA and CDR2 YNFKEQ.

The chain combines TRBV2 with TRBJ1-5; D possibly corresponds to TRBD1 (5 bases). The V gene's germline CDR1 is SNHLY and CDR2 FYNNEI. V was pared by 4 bases and J by 5 bases, with 12 bases between. The CDR3 is made up of 14 amino acids. DNA of the CDR3: TGTGCCAGCAGTGGGGGCGGGAGTTATCAGCCCCAGCATTTT. Amino acid sequence: CASSGGGSYQPQHF.

This chain joins TRBV6-5 and TRBJ1-4; no firm D call. From germline, CDR1 is MNHEY and CDR2 SVGAGI. V lost 4 bases, J lost 7 bases, and 13 bases lay in between. The CDR3 totals 14 residues. The CDR3 loop reads CASSSVALGEKLFF. The CDR3 nucleotides are TGTGCCAGCAGTTCCGTAGCCCTCGGTGAAAAACTGTTTTTT.

This clone was seen a single time. The J gene is TRBJ2-1, the V gene TRBV15; TRBD2 aligns across 7 bases. The CDR3 spans 12 residues. The germline CDR1 and CDR2 sequences are LNHNV and YYDKDF (reference sequence). Trimming took 3 bases from V and 9 from J; bases not matched to a gene: 2. CDR3 residues: CATSRGGSEQFF. CDR3 DNA: TGTGCCACCAGCAGGGGGGGGAGTGAGCAGTTCTTC.

V gene TRBV7-2 combines with J gene TRBJ2-3; D is uncertain. This CDR3 has 12 residues. Trimming cost V 2 bases and J 14 bases, with 14 bases left between them. Germline lookup yields CDR1 SGHTA and CDR2 FQGNSA. CDR3 protein: CASSLLGTLRYF. Here the CDR3 DNA reads TGTGCCAGCAGCTTATTGGGCACTCTCCGGTATTTT.

The genes are TRBV5-5 and TRBJ2-4; TRBD1 might be the D (6 bases). CDR1 is SGHKS, CDR2 YYEKEE, per germline (reference sequence). CDR3 size: 14 residues. Trimming left V 0 bases short and J 6 bases short, with 10 bases between. As DNA, the CDR3 is TGTGCCAGCAGCTTGGGCTCAGGGGTAAACATTCAGTACTTC. Protein product: CASSLGSGVNIQYF.

This sequence joins TRBV25-1 and TRBJ2-2; TRBD2 matches 7 bases. The V segment lost 8 bases and the J segment 4 bases; nucleotides outside the gene matches: 7. From germline, CDR1 is MGHDK and CDR2 SYGVNS. This CDR3 comprises 14 residues. The chain's CDR3 is CASGVAGATGELFF. The CDR3 DNA sequence: TGTGCCAGCGGCGTGGCGGGAGCCACCGGGGAGCTGTTTTTT.

V usage is TRBV6-5 and J usage is TRBJ2-1, with TRBD2 as a possible D gene (6 bases). V was trimmed by 5 bases and J by 4 bases, leaving 12 bases between them. The CDR3 covers 14 residues. The V gene's germline CDR1 is MNHEY and CDR2 SVGAGI. CDR3 amino acids: CASSLQRAYNEQFF. The CDR3 region has the DNA TGTGCCAGCAGTCTCCAGCGGGCATACAATGAGCAGTTCTTC.

As concerns this clone: The sample contains more than one DNA sequence encoding this CDR3. The CDR3 loop reads CASSPGGRSYEQYF. The CDR3 nucleotides read TGTGCCAGCTCACCTGGGGGGAGATCCTACGAGCAGTACTTC. V usage is TRBV18 and J usage is TRBJ2-7; possible D gene TRBD2, 6 bases. Germline CDR1 and CDR2: KGHSH and LQKENI. Between the trimmed V and J ends, which lost 3 bases and 1 base, there was a span of 10 bases. The CDR3 sequence is 14 residues long.